This T cell receptor beta chain is drawn from a study of cytomegalovirus exposure and HLA in healthy donors. Primers: 60 Vbeta forward and 13 Jbeta reverse. The method was immunoSEQ multiplex PCR; TCRdb's version includes in-frame clones alone and lacks a portion of them. Of approximately 150,000 clones listed, roughly 76% are singletons. This donor had no CMV serostatus on record. Germline CDR1 and CDR2: MDHEN and SYDVKM. The length of the CDR3 is 13 residues. Trimming cost V 9 bases and J 7 bases, with 13 bases left between them. The source of this sequence is a human donor in good health. Sequences were obtained from PBMCs. The chain employs TRBV28 and TRBJ1-6; D possibly corresponds to TRBD1 (5 bases). CDR3 DNA sequence: TGTGCCAGTCACCAGGGTTTGAATTCACCCCTCCACTTT. Protein: CASHQGLNSPLHF. Together with reference TRBV28 and TRBJ1-6, the CDR3 gives the full variable domain: DVKVTQSSRYLVKRTGEKVFLECVQDMDHENMFWYRQDPGLGLRLIYFSYDVKMKEKGDIPEGYSVSREKKERFSLILESASTNQTSMYLCASHQGLNSPLHFGNGTRLTVT.